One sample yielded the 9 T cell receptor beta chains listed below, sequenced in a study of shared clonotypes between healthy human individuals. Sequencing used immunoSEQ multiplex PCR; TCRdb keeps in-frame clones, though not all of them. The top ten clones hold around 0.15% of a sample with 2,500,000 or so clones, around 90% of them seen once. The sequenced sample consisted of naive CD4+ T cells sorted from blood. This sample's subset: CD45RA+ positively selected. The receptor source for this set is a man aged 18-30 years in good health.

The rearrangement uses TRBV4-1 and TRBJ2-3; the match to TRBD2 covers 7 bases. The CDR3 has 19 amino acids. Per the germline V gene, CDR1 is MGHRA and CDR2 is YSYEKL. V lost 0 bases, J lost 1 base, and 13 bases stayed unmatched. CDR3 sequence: CASSQEGPGGLGGTDTQYF. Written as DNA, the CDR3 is TGCGCCAGCAGCCAAGAAGGCCCTGGTGGACTAGGGGGCACAGATACGCAGTATTTT.

CDR3: CASLPSGGANVLTF. The CDR3 bases are TGTGCCAGCCTACCGTCGGGTGGGGCCAACGTCCTGACTTTC. The chain carries TRBV18 and TRBJ2-6; D call uncertain. The CDR3 is 14 amino acids. Germline lookup yields CDR1 KGHSH and CDR2 LQKENI. Trimming removed 8 bases at V and 3 bases at J, with 11 bases between.

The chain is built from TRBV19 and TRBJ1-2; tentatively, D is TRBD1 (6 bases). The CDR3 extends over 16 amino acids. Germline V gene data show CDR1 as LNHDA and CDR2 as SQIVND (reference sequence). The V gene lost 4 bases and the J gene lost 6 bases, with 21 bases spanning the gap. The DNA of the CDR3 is TGTGCCAGTAGTAGCGGGACACGCTACCCAGGGGATGGCTACACCTTC. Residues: CASSSGTRYPGDGYTF. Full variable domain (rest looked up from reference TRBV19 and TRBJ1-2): DGGITQSPKYLFRKEGQNVTLSCEQNLNHDAMYWYRQDPGQGLRLIYYSQIVNDFQKGDIAEGYSVSREKKESFPLTVTSAQKNPTAFYLCASSSGTRYPGDGYTFGSGTRLTVV.

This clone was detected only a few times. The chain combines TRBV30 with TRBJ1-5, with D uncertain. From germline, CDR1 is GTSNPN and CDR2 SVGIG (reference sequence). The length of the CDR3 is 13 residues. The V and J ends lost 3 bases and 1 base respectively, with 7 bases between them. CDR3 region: CAWRGRSNQPQHF. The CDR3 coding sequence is TGTGCCTGGAGAGGGCGAAGCAATCAGCCCCAGCATTTT.

The chain's CDR3 is CASSLGLANGELFF. CDR3 DNA: TGTGCCAGCAGCTTAGGTCTAGCGAACGGGGAGCTGTTTTTT. The chain carries TRBV7-9 and TRBJ2-2; D possibly corresponds to TRBD2 (6 bases). V lost 1 base and J 7 bases, leaving 10 bases between the germline ends. The CDR3 has 14 residues. In germline, CDR1 is SEHNR, CDR2 FQNEAQ (reference sequence).

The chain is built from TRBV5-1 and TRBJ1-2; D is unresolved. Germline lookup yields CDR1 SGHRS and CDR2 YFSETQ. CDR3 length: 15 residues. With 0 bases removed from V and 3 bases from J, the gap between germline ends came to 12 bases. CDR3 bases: TGCGCCAGCAGCTTGGCGACGAAAGGGTACTATGGCTACACCTTC. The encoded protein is CASSLATKGYYGYTF.

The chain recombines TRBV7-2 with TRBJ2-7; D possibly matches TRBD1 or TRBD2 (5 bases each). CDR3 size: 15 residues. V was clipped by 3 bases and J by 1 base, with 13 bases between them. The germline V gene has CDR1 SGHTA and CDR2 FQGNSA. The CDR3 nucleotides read TGTGCCAGCAGCTTTAGCTGGGACGCTTCCTACGAGCAGTACTTC. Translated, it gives CASSFSWDASYEQYF.

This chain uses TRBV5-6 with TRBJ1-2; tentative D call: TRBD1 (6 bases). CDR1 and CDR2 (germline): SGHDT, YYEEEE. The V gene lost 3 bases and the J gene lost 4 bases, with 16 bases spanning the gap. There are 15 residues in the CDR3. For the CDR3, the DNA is TGTGCCAGCAGCTCATATGGGGGCGGAGTCTATGGCTACACCTTC. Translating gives CASSSYGGGVYGYTF.

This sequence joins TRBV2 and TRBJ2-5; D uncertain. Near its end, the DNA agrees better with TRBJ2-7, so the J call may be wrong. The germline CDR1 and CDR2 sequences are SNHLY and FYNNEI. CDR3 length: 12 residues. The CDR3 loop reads CASSLAIGEQYF. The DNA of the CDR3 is TGTGCCAGCAGTCTGGCAATCGGCGAGCAGTACTTC.